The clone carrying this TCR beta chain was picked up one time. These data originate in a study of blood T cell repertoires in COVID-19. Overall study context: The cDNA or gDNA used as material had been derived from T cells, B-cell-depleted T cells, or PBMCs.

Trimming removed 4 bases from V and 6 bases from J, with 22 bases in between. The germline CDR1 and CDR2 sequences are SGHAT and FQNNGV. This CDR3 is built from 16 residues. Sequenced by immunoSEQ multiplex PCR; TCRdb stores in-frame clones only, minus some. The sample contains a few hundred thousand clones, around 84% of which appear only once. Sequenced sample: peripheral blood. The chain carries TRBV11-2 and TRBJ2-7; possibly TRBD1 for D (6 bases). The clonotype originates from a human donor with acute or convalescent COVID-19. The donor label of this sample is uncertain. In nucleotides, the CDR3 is TGTGCCAGCAGCTGGGGGACACCGGGGCCGTCGGTCGAGCAGTACTTC. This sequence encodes CASSWGTPGPSVEQYF.